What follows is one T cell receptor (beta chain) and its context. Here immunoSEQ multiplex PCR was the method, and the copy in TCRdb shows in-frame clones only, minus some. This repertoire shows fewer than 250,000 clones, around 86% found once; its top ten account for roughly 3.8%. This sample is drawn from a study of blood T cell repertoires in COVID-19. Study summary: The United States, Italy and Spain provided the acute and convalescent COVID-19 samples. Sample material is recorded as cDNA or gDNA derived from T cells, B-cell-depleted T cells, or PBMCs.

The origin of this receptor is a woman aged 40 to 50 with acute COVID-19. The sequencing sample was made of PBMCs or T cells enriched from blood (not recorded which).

The CDR3 spells CATSRDLTGGPGTGELFF. The CDR3 coding sequence is TGTGCCACCAGCAGAGATCTTACGGGAGGGCCGGGGACCGGGGAGCTGTTTTTT. The rearrangement joins TRBV15 to TRBJ2-2; 8 nucleotides match TRBD2. V gave up 0 bases and J gave up 5 bases; unmatched junction bases: 11. The germline CDR1 and CDR2 sequences are LNHNV and YYDKDF (reference sequence). This CDR3 spans 18 amino acids.